These 12 T cell receptor beta chains were sequenced from one sample in a study of T cells in Graves' hyperthyroidism and ophthalmopathy. The source material, RNA transcripts, was used to amplify TCR beta CDR3 regions. TCR CDR3 regions were first amplified by RT-PCR with HTBI primers. TCRdb redid the calling of the multiplex PCR reads with MiXCR, one entry per CDR3 protein. The sample carries fewer than 450,000 distinct CDR3 sequences, roughly 17% recorded once. The sample was blood. The receptors originated from a woman aged 25-40 years with Graves' hyperthyroidism that later progressed to Graves' ophthalmopathy.

This clonotype was counted at least ten times. The chain links TRBV20-1 to TRBJ2-3; weak D call: TRBD1 (5 bases). CDR3 length: 15 residues. Trimming took off 0 bases at V and 4 bases at J, with 14 bases between the two ends. Germline V gene sequence: CDR1 DFQATT, CDR2 SNEGSKA (reference sequence). CDR3 sequence reads: CSARDRQLDADTQYF. The CDR3 nucleotides read TGCAGTGCTAGAGATCGACAGTTGGATGCAGATACGCAGTATTTT.

This clonotype was recorded at least ten times. The V gene is TRBV28, the J gene TRBJ1-4; D is unresolved. V was clipped by 3 bases and J by 4 bases, with 9 bases between them. The CDR3 is made up of 14 amino acids. From germline, CDR1 is MDHEN and CDR2 SYDVKM. CDR3 in amino acids: CASSFNGINEKLFF. In DNA form, the CDR3 reads TGTGCCAGCAGTTTCAACGGAATTAATGAAAAACTGTTTTTT. The full variable domain, completed using reference TRBV28 and TRBJ1-4, is DVKVTQSSRYLVKRTGEKVFLECVQDMDHENMFWYRQDPGLGLRLIYFSYDVKMKEKGDIPEGYSVSREKKERFSLILESASTNQTSMYLCASSFNGINEKLFFGSGTQLSVL.

The chain employs TRBV29-1 and TRBJ1-3; D is uncertain. The length of the CDR3 is 12 residues. Germline CDR1 SQVTM, CDR2 ANQGSEA. V shed 1 base and J shed 4 bases, with 5 bases lying between them. CDR3: CSVEVYGNTIYF. In nucleotides, the CDR3 is TGCAGCGTTGAAGTGTACGGAAACACCATATATTTT.

This clonotype was recorded many times. This sequence joins TRBV28 and TRBJ2-7; D may be TRBD2 (6 bases). The CDR3 covers 16 residues. Looked up from germline, CDR1 is MDHEN and CDR2 is SYDVKM. V was clipped by 7 bases and J by 6 bases, with 25 bases between them. CDR3 in DNA: TGTGCCAGCAACCACAGGCCCTGGTCTAGCGACATCGAGCAGTACTTC. Translating it yields CASNHRPWSSDIEQYF.

This CDR3 is CSASRGQINEKLFF. CDR3 nucleotide sequence: TGCAGTGCTAGCAGGGGACAGATTAATGAAAAACTGTTTTTT. The chain carries TRBV20-1 and TRBJ1-4; 7 bases agree with TRBD1. V was pared by 3 bases and J by 4 bases, with 5 bases of the junction left unmatched. Germline CDR1 reads DFQATT; CDR2 reads SNEGSKA (reference sequence). CDR3 length: 14 residues.

This chain links TRBV10-3 with TRBJ2-7; D might be TRBD2 (6 bases). This CDR3 comprises 16 residues. Trimming took 2 bases from V and 3 from J, leaving 17 bases between them. Germline V CDR1 and CDR2: ENHRY, SYGVKD. For the CDR3, the DNA is TGTGCCATCAGTGAGAGGGTCGGACTACTGAACTACGAGCAGTACTTC. This gives the protein CAISERVGLLNYEQYF.

This clonotype appeared many times. The gene calls are TRBV2 and TRBJ2-2; perhaps TRBD2 as D (6 bases). The V gene's germline CDR1 is SNHLY and CDR2 FYNNEI. The CDR3 is 16 residues long. The V end was cut by 3 bases, the J end by 7 bases, with 18 bases between. The DNA for the CDR3 is TGTGCCAGCAGTGACCCGGGAGCAGGTTCGGGCGGGGAGCTGTTTTTT. This encodes CASSDPGAGSGGELFF.

This clonotype was counted ten times or more. This chain joins TRBV5-1 and TRBJ2-5, with 9 bases aligning to TRBD2. CDR1 and CDR2 (germline): SGHRS, YFSETQ. The CDR3 has 16 amino acids. V lost 6 bases, J lost 2 bases, and 11 bases stayed unmatched. In DNA form, the CDR3 reads TGCGCCAGCACCACAGCAGCGGGGGGAGGACAAGAGACCCAGTACTTC. Amino acid sequence: CASTTAAGGGQETQYF. The variable domain in full, with the rest retrieved from reference TRBV5-1 and TRBJ2-5, is KAGVTQTPRYLIKTRGQQVTLSCSPISGHRSVSWYQQTPGQGLQFLFEYFSETQRNKGNFPGRFSGRQFSNSRSEMNVSTLELGDSALYLCASTTAAGGGQETQYFGPGTRLLVL.

Many counts were recorded for this clonotype. Here the CDR3 reads CASSLRGEKLFF. The CDR3, as DNA: TGTGCCAGCAGCTTGAGGGGGGAAAAACTGTTTTTT. The rearrangement links TRBV28 to TRBJ1-4; maybe TRBD1 (6 bases). Germline V gene data show CDR1 as MDHEN and CDR2 as SYDVKM. CDR3 size: 12 residues. V was shortened by 6 bases and J by 8 bases, with 10 bases between the two germline ends.

There are many counts of this clonotype. The chain recombines TRBV27 with TRBJ2-7; D could derive from TRBD1 or TRBD2 (5 bases each). The CDR3 length is 16 residues. V lost 5 bases to trimming and J lost 7 bases, with 24 bases between them. Germline lookup yields CDR1 MNHEY and CDR2 SMNVEV (reference sequence). The CDR3 spells CASSPGRDPRTKEQYF. The CDR3 DNA sequence: TGTGCCAGCAGTCCTGGCCGGGACCCCCGGACGAAGGAGCAGTACTTC.

The J gene is TRBJ1-4, the V gene TRBV4-1; 11 bases agree with TRBD1. The germline V gene has CDR1 MGHRA and CDR2 YSYEKL. This CDR3 has 17 residues. Losses at the gene ends were 2 bases for V and 7 bases for J; bases not matched to a gene: 9. CDR3 sequence: CASSQRTGGETREKLFF. The DNA for the CDR3 is TGCGCCAGCAGCCAAAGGACAGGGGGCGAGACTCGTGAAAAACTGTTTTTT.

This clonotype has just a few counts. The CDR3 bases are TGTGCCAGTAAAGGGCAGGGGGCCTACGAGCAGTACTTC. The encoded protein is CASKGQGAYEQYF. The chain uses TRBV19 and TRBJ2-7; 7 nucleotides align to TRBD1. V lost 7 bases to trimming and J lost 2 bases; unmatched junction nucleotides: 5. The CDR3 covers 13 residues. CDR1 and CDR2 (germline): LNHDA, SQIVND (reference sequence).